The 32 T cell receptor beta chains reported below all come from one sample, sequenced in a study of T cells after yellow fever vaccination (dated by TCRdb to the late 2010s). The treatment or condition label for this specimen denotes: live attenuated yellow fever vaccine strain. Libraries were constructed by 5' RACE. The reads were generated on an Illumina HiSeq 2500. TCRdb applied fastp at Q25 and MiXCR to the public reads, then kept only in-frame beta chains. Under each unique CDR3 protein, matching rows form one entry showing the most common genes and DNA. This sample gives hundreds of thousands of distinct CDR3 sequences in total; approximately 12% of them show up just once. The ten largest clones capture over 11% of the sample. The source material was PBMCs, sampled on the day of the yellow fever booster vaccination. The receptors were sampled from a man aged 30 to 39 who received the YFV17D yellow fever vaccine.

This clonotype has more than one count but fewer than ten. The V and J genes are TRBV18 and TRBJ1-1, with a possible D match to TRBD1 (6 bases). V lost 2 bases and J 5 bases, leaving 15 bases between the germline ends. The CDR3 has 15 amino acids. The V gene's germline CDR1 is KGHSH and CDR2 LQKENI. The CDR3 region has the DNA TGTGCCAGCTCACCAGGTGCCAGGGGTGGGACTGAAGCTTTCTTT. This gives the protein CASSPGARGGTEAFF.

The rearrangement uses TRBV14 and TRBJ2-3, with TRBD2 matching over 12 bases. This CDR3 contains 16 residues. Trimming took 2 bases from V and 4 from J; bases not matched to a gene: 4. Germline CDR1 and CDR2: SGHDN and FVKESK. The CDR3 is CASSQRLAGASDTQYF. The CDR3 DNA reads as TGTGCCAGCAGCCAAAGACTAGCGGGAGCCTCAGATACGCAGTATTTT.

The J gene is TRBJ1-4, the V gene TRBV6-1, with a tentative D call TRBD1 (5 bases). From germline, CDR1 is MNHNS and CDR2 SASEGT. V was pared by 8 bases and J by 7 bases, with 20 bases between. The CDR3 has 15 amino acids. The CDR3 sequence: CASCPVSWGTEKLFF. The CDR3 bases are TGTGCCAGCTGCCCAGTGAGTTGGGGGACTGAAAAACTGTTTTTT.

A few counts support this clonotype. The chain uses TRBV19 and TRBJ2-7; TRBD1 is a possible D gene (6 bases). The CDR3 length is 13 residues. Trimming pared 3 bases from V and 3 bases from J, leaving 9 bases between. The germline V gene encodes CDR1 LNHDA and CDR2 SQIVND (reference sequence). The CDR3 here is CASSMAGDYEQYF. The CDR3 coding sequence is TGTGCCAGTAGTATGGCAGGGGACTACGAGCAGTACTTC. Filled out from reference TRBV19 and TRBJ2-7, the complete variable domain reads DGGITQSPKYLFRKEGQNVTLSCEQNLNHDAMYWYRQDPGQGLRLIYYSQIVNDFQKGDIAEGYSVSREKKESFPLTVTSAQKNPTAFYLCASSMAGDYEQYFGPGTRLTVT.

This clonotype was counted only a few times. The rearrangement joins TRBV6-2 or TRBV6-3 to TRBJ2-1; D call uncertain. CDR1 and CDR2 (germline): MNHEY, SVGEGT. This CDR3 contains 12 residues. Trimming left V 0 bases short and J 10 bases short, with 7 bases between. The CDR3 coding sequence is TGTGCCAGCAGTTACTCGGAGAGAGAGCAGTTCTTC. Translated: CASSYSEREQFF.

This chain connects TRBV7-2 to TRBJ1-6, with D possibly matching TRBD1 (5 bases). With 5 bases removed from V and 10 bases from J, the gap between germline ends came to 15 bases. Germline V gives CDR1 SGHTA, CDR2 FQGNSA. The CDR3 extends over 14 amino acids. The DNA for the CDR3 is TGTGCCAGCAGCCCCATCTGGGGGGGATCACCCCTCCACTTT. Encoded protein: CASSPIWGGSPLHF.

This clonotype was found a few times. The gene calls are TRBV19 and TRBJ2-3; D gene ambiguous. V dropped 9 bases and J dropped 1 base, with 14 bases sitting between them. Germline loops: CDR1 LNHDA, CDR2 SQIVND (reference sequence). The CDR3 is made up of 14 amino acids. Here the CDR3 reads CASSSYRGTDTQYF. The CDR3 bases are TGTGCCAGCTCCTCATACCGGGGCACAGATACGCAGTATTTT. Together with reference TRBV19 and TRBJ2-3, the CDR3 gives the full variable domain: DGGITQSPKYLFRKEGQNVTLSCEQNLNHDAMYWYRQDPGQGLRLIYYSQIVNDFQKGDIAEGYSVSREKKESFPLTVTSAQKNPTAFYLCASSSYRGTDTQYFGPGTRLTVL.

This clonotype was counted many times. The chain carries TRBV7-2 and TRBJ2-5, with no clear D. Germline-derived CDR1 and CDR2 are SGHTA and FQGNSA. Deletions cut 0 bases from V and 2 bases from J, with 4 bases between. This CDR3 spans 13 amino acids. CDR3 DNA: TGTGCCAGCAGCTTAGCCTGGCAAGAGACCCAGTACTTC. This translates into CASSLAWQETQYF.

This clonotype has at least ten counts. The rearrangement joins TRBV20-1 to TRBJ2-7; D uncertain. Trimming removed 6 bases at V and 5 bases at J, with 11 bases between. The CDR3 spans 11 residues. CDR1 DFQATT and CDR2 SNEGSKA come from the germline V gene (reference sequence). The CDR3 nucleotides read TGCAGTGCCAAAATTCGGCACGAGCAGTACTTC. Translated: CSAKIRHEQYF.

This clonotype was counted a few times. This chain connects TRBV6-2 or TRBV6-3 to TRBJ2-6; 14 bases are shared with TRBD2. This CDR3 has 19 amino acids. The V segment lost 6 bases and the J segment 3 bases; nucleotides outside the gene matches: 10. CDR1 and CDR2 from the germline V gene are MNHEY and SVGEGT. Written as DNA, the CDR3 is TGTGCCAGCAGCCTACGGACTAGCGGGAGGAGTGGTGGGGCCAACGTCCTGACTTTC. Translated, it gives CASSLRTSGRSGGANVLTF.

The CDR3 sequence: CASNEPGLASSYEQYF. The CDR3 bases are TGTGCCAGCAACGAACCCGGACTAGCAAGCTCCTACGAGCAGTACTTC. The chain has TRBV7-9 and TRBJ2-7; 8 nucleotides align to TRBD2. The germline V gene has CDR1 SEHNR and CDR2 FQNEAQ (reference sequence). CDR3 size: 16 residues. V lost 7 bases to trimming and J lost 0 bases; unmatched junction nucleotides: 11.

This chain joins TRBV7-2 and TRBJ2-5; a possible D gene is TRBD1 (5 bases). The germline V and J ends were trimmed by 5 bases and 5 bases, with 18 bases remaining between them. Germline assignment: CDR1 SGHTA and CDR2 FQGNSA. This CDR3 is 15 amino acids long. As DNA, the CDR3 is TGTGCCAGCAGCCACCCCAGGGTCGGTCTTGAGACCCAGTACTTC. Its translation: CASSHPRVGLETQYF.

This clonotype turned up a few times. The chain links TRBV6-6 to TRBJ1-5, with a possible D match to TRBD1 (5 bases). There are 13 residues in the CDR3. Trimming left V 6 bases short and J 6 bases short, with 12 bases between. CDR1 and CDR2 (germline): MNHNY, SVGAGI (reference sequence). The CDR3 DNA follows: TGTGCCAGCAGAGGGGCGATCGGTCAGCCCCAGCATTTT. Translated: CASRGAIGQPQHF.

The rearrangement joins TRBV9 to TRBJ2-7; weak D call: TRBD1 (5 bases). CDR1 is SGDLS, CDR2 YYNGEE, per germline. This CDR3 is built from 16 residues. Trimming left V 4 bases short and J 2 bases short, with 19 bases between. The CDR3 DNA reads TGTGCCAGCAGCCCCGGCCCTATAGGGGCCCCCTACGAGCAGTACTTC. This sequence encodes CASSPGPIGAPYEQYF.

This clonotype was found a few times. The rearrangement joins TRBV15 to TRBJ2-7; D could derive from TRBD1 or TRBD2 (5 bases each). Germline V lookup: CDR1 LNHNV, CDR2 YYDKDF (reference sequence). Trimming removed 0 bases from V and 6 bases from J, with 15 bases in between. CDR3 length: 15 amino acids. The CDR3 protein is CATSRDPGADGEQYF. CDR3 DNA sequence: TGTGCCACCAGCAGAGACCCCGGGGCCGACGGCGAGCAGTACTTC. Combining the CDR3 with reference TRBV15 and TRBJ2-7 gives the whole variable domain DAMVIQNPRYQVTQFGKPVTLSCSQTLNHNVMYWYQQKSSQAPKLLFHYYDKDFNNEADTPDNFQSRRPNTSFCFLDIRSPGLGDTAMYLCATSRDPGADGEQYFGPGTRLTVT.

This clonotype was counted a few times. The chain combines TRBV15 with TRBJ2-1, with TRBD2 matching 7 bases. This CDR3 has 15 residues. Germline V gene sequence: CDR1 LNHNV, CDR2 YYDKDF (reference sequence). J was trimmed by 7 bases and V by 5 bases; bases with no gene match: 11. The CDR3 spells CATSGRDYLRNEQFF. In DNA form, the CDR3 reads TGTGCCACCAGCGGCCGGGACTACTTACGGAATGAGCAGTTCTTC. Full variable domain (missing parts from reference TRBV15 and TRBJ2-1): DAMVIQNPRYQVTQFGKPVTLSCSQTLNHNVMYWYQQKSSQAPKLLFHYYDKDFNNEADTPDNFQSRRPNTSFCFLDIRSPGLGDTAMYLCATSGRDYLRNEQFFGPGTRLTVL.

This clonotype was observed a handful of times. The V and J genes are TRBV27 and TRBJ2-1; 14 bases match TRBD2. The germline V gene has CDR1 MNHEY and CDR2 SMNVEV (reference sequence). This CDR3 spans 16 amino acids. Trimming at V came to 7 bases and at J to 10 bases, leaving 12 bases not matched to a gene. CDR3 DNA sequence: TGTGCCAGCATAAAACGACTAGCGGGAGGGCCCCGAGAGCAGTTCTTC. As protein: CASIKRLAGGPREQFF.

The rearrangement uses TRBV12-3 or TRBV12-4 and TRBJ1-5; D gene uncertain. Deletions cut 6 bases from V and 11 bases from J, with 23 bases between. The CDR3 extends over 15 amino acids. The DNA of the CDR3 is TGTGCCAGCAGGGAAAGGTCAGAGGGCGGATCGGCCCAGCATTTT. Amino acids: CASRERSEGGSAQHF.

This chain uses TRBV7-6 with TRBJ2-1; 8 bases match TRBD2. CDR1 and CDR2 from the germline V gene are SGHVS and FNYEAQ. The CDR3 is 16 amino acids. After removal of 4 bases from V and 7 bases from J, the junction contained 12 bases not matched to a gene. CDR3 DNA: TGTGCCAGCAGCTCCGGGACTAGTTGGGAATTGAATGAGCAGTTCTTC. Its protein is CASSSGTSWELNEQFF. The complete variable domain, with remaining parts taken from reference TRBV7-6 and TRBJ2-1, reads GAGVSQSPRYKVTKRGQDVALRCDPISGHVSLYWYRQALGQGPEFLTYFNYEAQQDKSGLPNDRFSAERPEGSISTLTIQRTEQRDSAMYRCASSSGTSWELNEQFFGPGTRLTVL.

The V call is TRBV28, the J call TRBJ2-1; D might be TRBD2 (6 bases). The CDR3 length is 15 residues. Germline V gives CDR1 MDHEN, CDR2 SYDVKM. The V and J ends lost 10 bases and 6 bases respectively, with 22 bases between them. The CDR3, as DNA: TGTGCCACCAGAGGCGGGGAAGGGACGGTCAATGAGCAGTTCTTC. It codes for CATRGGEGTVNEQFF.

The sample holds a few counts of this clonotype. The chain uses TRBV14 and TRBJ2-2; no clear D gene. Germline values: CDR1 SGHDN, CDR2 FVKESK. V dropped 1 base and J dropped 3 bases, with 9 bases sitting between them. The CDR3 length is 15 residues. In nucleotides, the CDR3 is TGTGCCAGCAGCCAAGTTCCCAGCTACACCGGGGAGCTGTTTTTT. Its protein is CASSQVPSYTGELFF.

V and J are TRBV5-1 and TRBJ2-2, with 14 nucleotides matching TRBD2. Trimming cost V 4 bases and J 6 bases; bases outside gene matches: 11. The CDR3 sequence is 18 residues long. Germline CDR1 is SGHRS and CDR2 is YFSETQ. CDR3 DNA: TGCGCCAGCAGCCCCGTCGCGGGACTAGCGGGAGAGGCCGGGGAGCTGTTTTTT. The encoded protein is CASSPVAGLAGEAGELFF.

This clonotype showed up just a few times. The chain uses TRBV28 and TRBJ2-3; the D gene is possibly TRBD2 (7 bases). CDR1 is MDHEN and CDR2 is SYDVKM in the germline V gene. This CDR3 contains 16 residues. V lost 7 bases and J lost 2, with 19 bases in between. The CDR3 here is CASKLGGAGTTDTQYF. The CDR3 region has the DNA TGTGCCAGCAAACTAGGGGGGGCAGGGACCACAGATACGCAGTATTTT.

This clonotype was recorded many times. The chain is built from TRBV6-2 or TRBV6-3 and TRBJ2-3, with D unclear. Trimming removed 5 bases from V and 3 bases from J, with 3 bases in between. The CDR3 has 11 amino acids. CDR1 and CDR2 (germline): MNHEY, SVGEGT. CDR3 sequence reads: CASSDTDTQYF. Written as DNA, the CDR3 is TGTGCCAGCAGTGATACAGATACGCAGTATTTT.

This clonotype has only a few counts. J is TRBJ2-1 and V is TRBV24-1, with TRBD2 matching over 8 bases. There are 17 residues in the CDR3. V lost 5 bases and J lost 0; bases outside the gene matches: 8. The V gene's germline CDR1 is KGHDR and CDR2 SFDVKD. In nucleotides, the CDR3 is TGTGCCACCAGTGCTCCAGCGGGGGAAAGCTCCTACAATGAGCAGTTCTTC. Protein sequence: CATSAPAGESSYNEQFF.

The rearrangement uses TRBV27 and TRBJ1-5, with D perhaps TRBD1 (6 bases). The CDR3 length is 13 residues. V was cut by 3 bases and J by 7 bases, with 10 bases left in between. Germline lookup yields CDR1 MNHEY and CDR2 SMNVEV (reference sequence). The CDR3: CASSFAGAQPQHF. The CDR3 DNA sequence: TGTGCCAGCAGTTTTGCGGGGGCCCAGCCCCAGCATTTT.

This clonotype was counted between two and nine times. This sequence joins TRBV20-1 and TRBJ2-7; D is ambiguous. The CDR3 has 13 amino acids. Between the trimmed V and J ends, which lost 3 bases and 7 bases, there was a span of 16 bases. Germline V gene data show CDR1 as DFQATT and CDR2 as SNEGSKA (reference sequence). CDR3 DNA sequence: TGCAGTGCTAGCCACCTAGTGGGGATGGAGCAGTACTTC. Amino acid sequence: CSASHLVGMEQYF.

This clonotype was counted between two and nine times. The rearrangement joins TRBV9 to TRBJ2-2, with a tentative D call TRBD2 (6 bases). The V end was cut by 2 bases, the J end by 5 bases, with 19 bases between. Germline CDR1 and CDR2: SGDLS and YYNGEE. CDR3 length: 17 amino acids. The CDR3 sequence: CASSVSPGTRGTGELFF. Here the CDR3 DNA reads TGTGCCAGCAGCGTTTCGCCGGGGACTCGGGGAACCGGGGAGCTGTTTTTT.

Here the CDR3 reads CASSLGAQKPYEQYF. As DNA, the CDR3 is TGTGCCAGCAGCTTAGGAGCACAGAAACCCTACGAGCAGTACTTC. The rearrangement links TRBV11-2 to TRBJ2-7; D unclear. CDR3 size: 15 residues. From germline, CDR1 is SGHAT and CDR2 FQNNGV. V lost 1 base and J lost 2, with 12 bases in between.

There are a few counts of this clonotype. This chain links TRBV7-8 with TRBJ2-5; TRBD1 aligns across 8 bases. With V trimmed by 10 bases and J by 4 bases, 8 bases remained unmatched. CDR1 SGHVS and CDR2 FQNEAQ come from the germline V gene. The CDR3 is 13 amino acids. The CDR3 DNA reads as TGTGCCACAAAGACAGGGGTGAGAGAGACCCAGTACTTC. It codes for CATKTGVRETQYF.

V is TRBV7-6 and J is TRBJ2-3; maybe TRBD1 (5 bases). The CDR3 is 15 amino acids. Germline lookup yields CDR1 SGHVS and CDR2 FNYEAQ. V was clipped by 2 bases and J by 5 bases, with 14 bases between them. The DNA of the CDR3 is TGTGCCAGCAGCTTAAGGGGCGTACCGGGAGATACGCAGTATTTT. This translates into CASSLRGVPGDTQYF.

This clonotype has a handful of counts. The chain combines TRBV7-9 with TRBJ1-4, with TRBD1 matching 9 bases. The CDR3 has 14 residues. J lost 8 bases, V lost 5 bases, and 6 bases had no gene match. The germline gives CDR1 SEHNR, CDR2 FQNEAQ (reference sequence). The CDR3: CASSLRTGVEKLFF. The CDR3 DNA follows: TGTGCCAGCAGCCTCAGGACAGGGGTCGAAAAACTGTTTTTT.